This TCR beta chain appears in the sequencing data of a study of blood T cell repertoires in COVID-19. This clone was recorded once. Profiled with immunoSEQ multiplex PCR; TCRdb holds only in-frame clones, not every one. The sample lists just under 150,000 clones; over 80% were seen once. The clonotype originates from a man aged 45 to 65 who had recovered from COVID-19. Material for sequencing was peripheral blood.

CDR3 bases: TGCGCCAGCAGCCAAGATGGGGACTTCGGCCTAGCCAAAAACATTCAGTACTTC. This encodes CASSQDGDFGLAKNIQYF. The chain has TRBV4-1 and TRBJ2-4, with D possibly matching TRBD2 (6 bases). Germline CDR1 reads MGHRA; CDR2 reads YSYEKL. The germline V and J ends were trimmed by 0 bases and 0 bases, with 15 bases remaining between them. This CDR3 spans 18 amino acids.